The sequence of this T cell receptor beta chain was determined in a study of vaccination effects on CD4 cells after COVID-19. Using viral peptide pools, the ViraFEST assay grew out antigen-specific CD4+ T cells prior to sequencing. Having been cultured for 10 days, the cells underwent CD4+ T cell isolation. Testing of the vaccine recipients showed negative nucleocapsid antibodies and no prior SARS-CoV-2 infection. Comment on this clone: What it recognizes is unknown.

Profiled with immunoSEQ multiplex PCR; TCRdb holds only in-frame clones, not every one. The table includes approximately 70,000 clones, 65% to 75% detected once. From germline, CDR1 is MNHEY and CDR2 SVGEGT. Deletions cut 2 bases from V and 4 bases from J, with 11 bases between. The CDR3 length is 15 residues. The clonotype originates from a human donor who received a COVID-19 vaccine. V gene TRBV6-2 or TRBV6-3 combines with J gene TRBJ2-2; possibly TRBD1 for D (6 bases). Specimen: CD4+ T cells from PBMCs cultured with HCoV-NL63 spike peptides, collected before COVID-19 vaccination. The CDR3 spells CASSYTGSGTGELFF. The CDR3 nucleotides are TGTGCCAGCAGTTACACAGGGAGTGGCACCGGGGAGCTGTTTTTT.